A selection of T cell receptor beta chains follows, all from one sample in a study of T and B cells in COVID-19 patients. Using its own MiXCR run on the multiplex PCR reads, TCRdb lists one record per CDR3 protein. The sample records roughly 3,500 distinct CDR3 sequences, around 23% being singletons. Sequencing was performed on blood. The source is a human donor with active COVID-19. CDR3s include the opening cysteine and the closing phenylalanine or tryptophan. A D gene is named only where the DNA matches it firmly. A row's size may be missing; if present it is once, few, many or a size class.

TRBJ1-2 TRBV20-1 NA NA TGCAGTGCCCCCACTACAGGCAGCTATGGCTACACCTTC CSAPTTGSYGYTF
TRBJ2-3 TRBV4-3 few NA TGCGCCAGCAGCCAAGGGGGGGGCCCCCAGAATTTT CASSQGGGPQNF
TRBJ1-6 TRBV11-3 medium-sized TRBD1 TGTGCCAGCAGCGCGGGACAGGGTCATCGTCCCCTCCACTTT CASSAGQGHRPLHF
TRBJ1-5 TRBV5-5 medium-sized NA TGTGCCAGCAGCTTACTATATAGCAATCAGCCCCAGCATTTT CASSLLYSNQPQHF
TRBJ2-7 TRBV4-1 NA NA TGCGCCAGCAGTCAGTTCACTTCTGAGGAGCAGTACTTC CASSQFTSEEQYF
TRBJ1-1 TRBV30 NA NA TGTGCCCTGGACGGCGGTGACACTGAAGCTTTCTTT CALDGGDTEAFF
TRBJ2-7 TRBV7-6 many NA TGTGCCAGCAGCTTGGACGGTTCCGAGCAGTACTTC CASSLDGSEQYF
TRBJ1-1 TRBV27 medium-sized NA TGTGCCAGCCGAAACGACCAAATCACTGAAGCTTTCTTT CASRNDQITEAFF
TRBJ1-1 TRBV30 medium-sized TRBD1 TGTGCCTGGAGCCCCAGGACAGGGGGATTCACTGAAGCTTTCTTT CAWSPRTGGFTEAFF
TRBJ1-4 TRBV5-1 NA NA TGCGCCAGCAGTCGCGACAGCGCAACTAATGAAAAACTGTTTTTT CASSRDSATNEKLFF
TRBJ1-2 TRBV4-2 few TRBD1 TGTGCCAGCAGCCAGTGGGACAGGCCCGATCCTTATGGCTACACCTTC CASSQWDRPDPYGYTF
TRBJ2-5 TRBV7-2 NA TRBD2 TGTGCCAGCAGCTTAGCAGTTAGCGGGGGTTTTCAAGAGACCCAGTACTTC CASSLAVSGGFQETQYF
TRBJ1-5 TRBV7-9 NA NA TGTGCCAGCAGCTTAGGCAGGGTTGGCAATCAGCCCCAGCATTTT CASSLGRVGNQPQHF
TRBJ2-4 TRBV4-2 few NA TGTGCCAGCAGCCAAGATTTTAGAGAAAACATTCAGTACTTC CASSQDFRENIQYF